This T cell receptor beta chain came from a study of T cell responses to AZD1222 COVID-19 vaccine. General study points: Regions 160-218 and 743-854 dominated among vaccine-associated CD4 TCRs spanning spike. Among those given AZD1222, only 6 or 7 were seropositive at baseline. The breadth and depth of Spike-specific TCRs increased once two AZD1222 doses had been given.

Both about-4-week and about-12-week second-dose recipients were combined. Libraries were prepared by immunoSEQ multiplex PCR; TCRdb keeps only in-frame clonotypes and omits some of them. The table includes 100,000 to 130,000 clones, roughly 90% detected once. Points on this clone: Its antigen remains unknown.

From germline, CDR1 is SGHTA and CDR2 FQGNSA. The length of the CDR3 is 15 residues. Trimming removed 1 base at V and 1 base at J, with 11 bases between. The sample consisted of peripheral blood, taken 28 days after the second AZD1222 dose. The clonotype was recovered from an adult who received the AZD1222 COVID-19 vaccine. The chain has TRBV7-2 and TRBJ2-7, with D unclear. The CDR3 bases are TGTGCCAGCAGCTTAGGCTGGACGGGTTCCTACGAGCAGTACTTC. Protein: CASSLGWTGSYEQYF.